The 20 T cell receptor beta chains listed next were all sequenced from one sample in a study of blood T cells in healthy people across ages. Together with a sample-barcoded 5' primer, a J-beta primer mix was included in a second PCR lasting roughly 6 to 12 cycles. MiXCR was run by TCRdb on the 5' RACE reads, yielding one entry per CDR3 protein. The profile covers over 1.5 million distinct CDR3 sequences, with 49% appearing a single time and over 2% taken by the ten largest. The sequencing input was blood. Receptors originate from a woman between 40 and 50 years old in good health.

The chain combines TRBV12-3 or TRBV12-4 with TRBJ1-2; D perhaps matches TRBD1 (6 bases). Between the trimmed V and J ends, which lost 4 bases and 4 bases, there was a span of 13 bases. The CDR3 is made up of 14 amino acids. CDR3 coding DNA: TGTGCCAGCAGTTATACAGGGTCCTCCTATGGCTACACCTTC. Amino acids: CASSYTGSSYGYTF.

V usage is TRBV4-2 and J usage is TRBJ2-4; possibly TRBD2 for D (7 bases). The V end was cut by 0 bases, the J end by 13 bases, with 22 bases between. CDR3 size: 16 residues. Germline CDR1 is LGHNA and CDR2 is YNFKEQ. The CDR3 region is CASSQEGGGALRAQYF. In nucleotides, the CDR3 is TGTGCCAGCAGCCAAGAAGGCGGGGGCGCCTTGAGGGCCCAGTACTTC.

This chain joins TRBV6-1 and TRBJ1-2, with TRBD1 matching 10 bases. This CDR3 contains 16 residues. In germline, CDR1 is MNHNS, CDR2 SASEGT. J lost 8 bases, V lost 5 bases, and 14 bases had no gene match. This chain's CDR3 is CASSRNTPGTGDGYTF. In DNA form, the CDR3 reads TGTGCCAGCAGTAGGAACACTCCTGGGACAGGGGACGGCTACACCTTC.

The V call is TRBV20-1, the J call TRBJ2-6; D unclear. Germline CDR1 is DFQATT and CDR2 is SNEGSKA (reference sequence). Trimming pared 3 bases from V and 1 base from J, leaving 7 bases between. This CDR3 comprises 14 residues. CDR3: CSASYSSGANVLTF. DNA for the CDR3: TGCAGTGCTAGCTACTCATCTGGGGCCAACGTCCTGACTTTC.

The chain combines TRBV7-2 with TRBJ2-5; 7 nucleotides agree with TRBD2. V lost 5 bases, J lost 3 bases, and 12 bases stayed unmatched. CDR1 SGHTA and CDR2 FQGNSA come from the germline V gene. This CDR3 has 16 amino acids. CDR3 sequence: CASSARLALGEETQYF. The CDR3 DNA follows: TGTGCCAGCAGCGCACGACTAGCTCTGGGGGAAGAGACCCAGTACTTC.

The CDR3 sequence is CASRGTGTGLQADTQYF. CDR3 bases: TGTGCCAGCAGGGGGACCGGGACAGGGTTACAGGCAGATACGCAGTATTTT. The V call is TRBV27, the J call TRBJ2-3; 9 nucleotides line up with TRBD1. Germline V gene sequence: CDR1 MNHEY, CDR2 SMNVEV (reference sequence). J gave up 4 bases and V 6 bases, and 14 bases lay outside the gene matches. The length of the CDR3 is 17 residues.

The chain has TRBV7-9 and TRBJ2-4; D ambiguous. The DNA end favors TRBJ2-7, so the J call may be wrong. The germline CDR1 and CDR2 sequences are SEHNR and FQNEAQ (reference sequence). The CDR3 spans 11 residues. CDR3 sequence reads: CASSCNSEQYF. DNA for the CDR3: TGTGCCAGCAGCTGCAACAGCGAGCAGTACTTC.

This clonotype was observed many times. This rearrangement joins TRBV7-2 to TRBJ2-7; 8 bases align to TRBD1. The CDR3 sequence is 15 residues long. V gave up 1 base and J gave up 4 bases; unmatched junction bases: 6. The germline gives CDR1 SGHTA, CDR2 FQGNSA. DNA for the CDR3: TGTGCCAGCAGCTTAGGGACAGGGCCCACTTACGAGCAGTACTTC. The encoded protein is CASSLGTGPTYEQYF.

This chain uses TRBV5-1 with TRBJ2-5; TRBD1 might be the D (5 bases). The germline CDR1 and CDR2 sequences are SGHRS and YFSETQ. The CDR3 contains 13 residues. V lost 4 bases to trimming and J lost 6 bases, with 13 bases between them. The chain's CDR3 is CASSPGQAQTQYF. CDR3 in DNA: TGCGCCAGCAGCCCTGGACAAGCGCAGACCCAGTACTTC.

The chain carries TRBV5-1 and TRBJ1-1, with 9 bases identical to TRBD1. V shed 0 bases and J 5 bases; nucleotides not matched to a gene: 5. The V gene's germline CDR1 is SGHRS and CDR2 YFSETQ. The CDR3 totals 15 residues. The CDR3 loop is CASSLGDRDKTEAFF. The CDR3 DNA is TGCGCCAGCAGCTTGGGGGACAGGGACAAAACTGAAGCTTTCTTT.

CDR3 sequence reads: CASAPGQGHQPQHF. The CDR3 region has the DNA TGTGCCAGCGCTCCGGGACAGGGGCATCAGCCCCAGCATTTT. The genes are TRBV12-3 or TRBV12-4 and TRBJ1-5, with 10 bases lining up with TRBD1. The CDR3 sequence is 14 residues long. The trim removed 8 bases at V and 5 bases at J, leaving 6 bases unmatched.

The chain is built from TRBV28 and TRBJ2-5; TRBD2 agrees at 8 bases. V trimming: 5 bases; J trimming: 2 bases; junction bases outside the gene matches: 10. The CDR3 sequence is 16 residues long. Germline CDR1 MDHEN, CDR2 SYDVKM. CDR3 sequence (DNA): TGTGCCAGCAGTCCGCGAGCTAGCGGGCTGCAAGAGACCCAGTACTTC. Protein sequence: CASSPRASGLQETQYF.

The genes are TRBV20-1 and TRBJ1-6; D gene ambiguous. The CDR3 is 14 residues long. CDR1 is DFQATT and CDR2 is SNEGSKA in the germline V gene (reference sequence). Trimming stripped 5 bases from V and 0 bases from J, with 8 bases between. The CDR3 is CSACESSYNSPLHF. Written as DNA, the CDR3 is TGCAGTGCTTGCGAGAGCTCCTATAATTCACCCCTCCACTTT.

The chain carries TRBV4-3 and TRBJ2-1, with a weak D call TRBD2 (6 bases). Per germline, CDR1 LGHNA and CDR2 YSLEER. The CDR3 covers 14 residues. With 5 bases removed from V and 3 bases from J, the gap between germline ends came to 11 bases. The CDR3 region has the DNA TGCGCCAGCAGCACGGTAGCGGACTACAATGAGCAGTTCTTC. Encoded protein: CASSTVADYNEQFF.

The chain carries TRBV6-2 or TRBV6-3 and TRBJ2-3, with TRBD2 matching over 11 bases. The V and J ends lost 4 bases and 4 bases, in that order; junction bases with no gene match: 10. Germline assignment: CDR1 MNHEY and CDR2 SVGEGT. The CDR3 is 17 amino acids. Here the CDR3 reads CASSSSGELAGADTQYF. CDR3 coding DNA: TGTGCCAGCAGTTCTTCAGGGGAACTAGCGGGGGCAGATACGCAGTATTTT.

This clonotype was recorded once. V and J are TRBV11-3 and TRBJ2-5, with D unclear. Per the germline V gene, CDR1 is SGHNT and CDR2 is YENEEA. V lost 4 bases and J lost 5, with 11 bases in between. This CDR3 region has 13 residues. The CDR3 sequence: CASSWGPAETQYF. CDR3 DNA sequence: TGTGCCAGCAGCTGGGGTCCCGCGGAGACCCAGTACTTC. The variable domain in full, with the rest retrieved from reference TRBV11-3 and TRBJ2-5, is EAGVVQSPRYKIIEKKQPVAFWCNPISGHNTLYWYLQNLGQGPELLIRYENEEAVDDSQLPKDRFSAERLKGVDSTLKIQPAELGDSAVYLCASSWGPAETQYFGPGTRLLVL.

This clonotype was observed a few times. The CDR3 DNA follows: TGTGCCAGCAGCCTCTCCGTGGAAGAGACCCAGTACTTC. Its translation is CASSLSVEETQYF. This chain uses TRBV7-9 with TRBJ2-5; D unresolved. Germline CDR1 is SEHNR and CDR2 is FQNEAQ (reference sequence). The V and J ends lost 5 bases and 3 bases respectively, with 10 bases between them. There are 13 residues in the CDR3.

V and J are TRBV7-2 and TRBJ2-3; D possibly uses TRBD1 or TRBD2 (6 bases each). Germline assignment: CDR1 SGHTA and CDR2 FQGNSA. Trimming removed 1 base at V and 1 base at J, with 15 bases between. The CDR3 is 17 residues long. The CDR3 DNA reads TGTGCCAGCAGCTTAGTAGGGGGGACTGTACGCACAGATACGCAGTATTTT. Its translation: CASSLVGGTVRTDTQYF.

A few counts support this clonotype. The V and J genes are TRBV7-2 and TRBJ2-7, with 7 bases fitting TRBD2. V was clipped by 5 bases and J by 4 bases; unmatched bases: 14. This CDR3 region has 16 residues. CDR1 is SGHTA, CDR2 FQGNSA, per germline. As DNA, the CDR3 is TGTGCCAGCAGCCACCCGCCGGGCCCCGGGGGGTACGAGCAGTACTTC. It translates to CASSHPPGPGGYEQYF.

This chain uses TRBV11-2 with TRBJ2-7; possible D gene TRBD2, 5 bases. This CDR3 comprises 14 residues. Trimming removed 6 bases from V and 3 bases from J, with 15 bases in between. Germline V gene data show CDR1 as SGHAT and CDR2 as FQNNGV. The CDR3 DNA sequence: TGTGCCAGCAGTGTAGGGAGTGGGGACTACGAGCAGTACTTC. It specifies CASSVGSGDYEQYF.